The sequence of this TCR beta chain was determined in a study of T cells in Graves' hyperthyroidism and ophthalmopathy. In patients aged 18 to 65, hyperthyroidism was newly diagnosed, with duration under 2 months. Pregnant or lactating patients were excluded, as were those with uncontrolled infection or other autoimmune disease. Diagnoses used clinical symptoms, serum thyroxine and TRAb, thyroid ultrasound and orbital computed tomography. This CDR3 spans 16 amino acids. Germline CDR1 and CDR2: SGHVS and FQNEAQ. Trimming removed 5 bases from V and 7 bases from J, with 23 bases in between. Amplified regions were TCR beta CDR3 sequences from RNA transcripts. HTBI primers drove first-round RT-PCR of the TCR CDR3. TCRdb re-called the multiplex PCR reads with MiXCR, one entry per CDR3 protein. The table shows hundreds of thousands of distinct CDR3 sequences, with roughly 40% occurring only once.

The TCR was taken from a young man with Graves' hyperthyroidism. Specimen: blood. V usage is TRBV7-8 and J usage is TRBJ1-1; tentative D call: TRBD1 (6 bases). This CDR3 is CASSPRRGQRLFEAFF. CDR3 sequence (DNA): TGTGCCAGCAGCCCCAGACGTGGACAGCGACTTTTTGAAGCTTTCTTT.